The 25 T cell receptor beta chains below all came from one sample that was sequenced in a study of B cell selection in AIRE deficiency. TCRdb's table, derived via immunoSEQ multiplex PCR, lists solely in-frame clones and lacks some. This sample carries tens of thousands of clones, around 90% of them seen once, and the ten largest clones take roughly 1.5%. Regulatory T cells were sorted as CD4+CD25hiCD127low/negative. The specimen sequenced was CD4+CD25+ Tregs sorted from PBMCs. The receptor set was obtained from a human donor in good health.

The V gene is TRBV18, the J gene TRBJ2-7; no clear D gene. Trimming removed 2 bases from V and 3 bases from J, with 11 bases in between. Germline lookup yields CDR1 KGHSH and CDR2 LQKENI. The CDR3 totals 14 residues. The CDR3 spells CASSPGLAGYEQYF. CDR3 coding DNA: TGTGCCAGCTCACCAGGGCTGGCAGGCTACGAGCAGTACTTC. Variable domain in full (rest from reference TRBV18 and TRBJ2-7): NAGVMQNPRHLVRRRGQEARLRCSPMKGHSHVYWYRQLPEEGLKFMVYLQKENIIDESGMPKERFSAEFPKEGPSILRIQQVVRGDSAAYFCASSPGLAGYEQYFGPGTRLTVT.

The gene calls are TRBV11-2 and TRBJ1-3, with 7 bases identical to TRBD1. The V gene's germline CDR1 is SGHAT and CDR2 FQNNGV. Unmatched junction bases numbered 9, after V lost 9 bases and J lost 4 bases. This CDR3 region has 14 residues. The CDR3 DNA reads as TGTGCCAGTAGACAGGGTAACGAGGGAAACACCATATATTTT. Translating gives CASRQGNEGNTIYF. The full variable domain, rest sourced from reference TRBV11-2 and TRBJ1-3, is EAGVAQSPRYKIIEKRQSVAFWCNPISGHATLYWYQQILGQGPKLLIQFQNNGVVDDSQLPKDRFSAERLKGVDSTLKIQPAKLEDSAVYLCASRQGNEGNTIYFGEGSWLTVV.

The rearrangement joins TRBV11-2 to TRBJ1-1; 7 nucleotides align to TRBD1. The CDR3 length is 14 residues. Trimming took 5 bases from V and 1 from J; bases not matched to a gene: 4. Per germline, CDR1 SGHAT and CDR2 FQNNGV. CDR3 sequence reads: CASSAGQRNTEAFF. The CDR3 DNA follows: TGTGCCAGCAGCGCGGGACAGAGGAACACTGAAGCTTTCTTT. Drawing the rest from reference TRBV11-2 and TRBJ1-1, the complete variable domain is EAGVAQSPRYKIIEKRQSVAFWCNPISGHATLYWYQQILGQGPKLLIQFQNNGVVDDSQLPKDRFSAERLKGVDSTLKIQPAKLEDSAVYLCASSAGQRNTEAFFGQGTRLTVV.

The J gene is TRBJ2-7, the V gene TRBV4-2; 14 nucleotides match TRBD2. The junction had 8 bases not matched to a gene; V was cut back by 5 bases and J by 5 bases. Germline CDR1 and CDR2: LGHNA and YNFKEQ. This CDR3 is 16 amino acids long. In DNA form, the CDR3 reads TGTGCCAGCAGCGGAGGGACTAGCGGGGGCCTAAACGAGCAGTACTTC. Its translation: CASSGGTSGGLNEQYF.

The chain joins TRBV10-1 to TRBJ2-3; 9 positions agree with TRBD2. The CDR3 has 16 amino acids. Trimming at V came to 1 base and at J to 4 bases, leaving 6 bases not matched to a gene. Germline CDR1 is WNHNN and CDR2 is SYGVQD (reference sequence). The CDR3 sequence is CASSEWASGASDTQYF. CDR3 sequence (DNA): TGCGCCAGCAGTGAGTGGGCTAGCGGGGCCTCAGATACGCAGTATTTT.

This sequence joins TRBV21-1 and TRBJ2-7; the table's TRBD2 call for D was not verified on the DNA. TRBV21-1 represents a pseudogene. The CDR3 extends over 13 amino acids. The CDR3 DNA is TGTGCCAGCAGCAAGGAGGACGCGCAGGAGCAGTACTTC. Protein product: CASSKEDAQEQYF.

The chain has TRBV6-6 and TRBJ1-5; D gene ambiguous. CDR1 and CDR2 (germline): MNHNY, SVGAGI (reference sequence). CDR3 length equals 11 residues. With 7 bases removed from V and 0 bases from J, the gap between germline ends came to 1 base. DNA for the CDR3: TGTGCCAGCACTAGCAATCAGCCCCAGCATTTT. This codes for CASTSNQPQHF.

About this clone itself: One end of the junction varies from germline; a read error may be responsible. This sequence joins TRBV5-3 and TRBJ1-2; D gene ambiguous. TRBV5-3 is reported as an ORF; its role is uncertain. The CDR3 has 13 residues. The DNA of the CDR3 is TGTGCCAGCAGCTTGGATGGACGGTATGGCTACACCTTC. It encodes CASSLDGRYGYTF.

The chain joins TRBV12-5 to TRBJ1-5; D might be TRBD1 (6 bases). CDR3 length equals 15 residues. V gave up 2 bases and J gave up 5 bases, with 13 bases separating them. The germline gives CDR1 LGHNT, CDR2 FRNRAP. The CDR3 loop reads CASGLFGGAYQPQHF. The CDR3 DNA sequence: TGTGCTAGTGGTTTGTTCGGGGGGGCTTATCAGCCCCAGCATTTT.

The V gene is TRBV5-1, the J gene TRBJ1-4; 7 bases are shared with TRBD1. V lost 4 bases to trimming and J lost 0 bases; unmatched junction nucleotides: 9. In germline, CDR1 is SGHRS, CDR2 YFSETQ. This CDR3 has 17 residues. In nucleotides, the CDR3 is TGCGCCAGCAGCCCGAGACAGGGTTTTGCAACTAATGAAAAACTGTTTTTT. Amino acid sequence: CASSPRQGFATNEKLFF.

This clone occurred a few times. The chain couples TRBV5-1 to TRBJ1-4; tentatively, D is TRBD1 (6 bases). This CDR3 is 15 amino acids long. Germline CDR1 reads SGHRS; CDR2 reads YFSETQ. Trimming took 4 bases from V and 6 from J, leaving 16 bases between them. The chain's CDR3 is CASSRARGKDEKLFF. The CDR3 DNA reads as TGCGCCAGCAGCCGAGCCAGGGGAAAAGATGAAAAACTGTTTTTT.

CDR3 amino acids: CASSYLQGNSPLHF. The CDR3 DNA is TGTGCCAGCAGTTACTTGCAGGGGAATTCACCCCTCCACTTT. The rearrangement joins TRBV6-5 to TRBJ1-6, with a possible D match to TRBD1 (6 bases). Per germline, CDR1 MNHEY and CDR2 SVGAGI. V lost 1 base and J 7 bases, leaving 8 bases between the germline ends. The CDR3 loop spans 14 amino acids.

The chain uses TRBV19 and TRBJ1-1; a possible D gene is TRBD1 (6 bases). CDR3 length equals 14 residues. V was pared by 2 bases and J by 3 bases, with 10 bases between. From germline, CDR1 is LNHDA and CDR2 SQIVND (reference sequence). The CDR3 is CASSIRQGYTEAFF. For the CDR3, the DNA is TGTGCCAGTAGTATAAGGCAGGGGTACACTGAAGCTTTCTTT.

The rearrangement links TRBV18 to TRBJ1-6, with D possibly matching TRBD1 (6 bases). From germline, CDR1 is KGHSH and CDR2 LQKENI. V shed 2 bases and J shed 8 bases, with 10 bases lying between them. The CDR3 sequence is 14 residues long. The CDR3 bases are TGTGCCAGCTCACCAGGGGCAGGGGATTCACCCCTCCACTTT. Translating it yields CASSPGAGDSPLHF.

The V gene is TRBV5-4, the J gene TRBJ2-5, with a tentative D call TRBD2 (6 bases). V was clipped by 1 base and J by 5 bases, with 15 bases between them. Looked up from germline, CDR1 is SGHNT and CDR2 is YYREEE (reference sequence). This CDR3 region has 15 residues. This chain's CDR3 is CASSLKGGMGETQYF. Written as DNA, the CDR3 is TGTGCCAGCAGCTTGAAAGGAGGGATGGGGGAGACCCAGTACTTC.

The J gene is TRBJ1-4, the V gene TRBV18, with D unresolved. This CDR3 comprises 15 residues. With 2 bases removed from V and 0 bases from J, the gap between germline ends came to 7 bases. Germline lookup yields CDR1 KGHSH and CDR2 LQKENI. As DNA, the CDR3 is TGTGCCAGCTCACCATTGGCAGCAACTAATGAAAAACTGTTTTTT. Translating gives CASSPLAATNEKLFF.

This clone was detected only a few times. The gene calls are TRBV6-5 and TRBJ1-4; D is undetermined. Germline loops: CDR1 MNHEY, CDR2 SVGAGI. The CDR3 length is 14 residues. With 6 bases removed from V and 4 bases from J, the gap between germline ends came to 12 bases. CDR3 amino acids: CASSVRRGNEKLFF. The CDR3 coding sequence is TGTGCCAGCAGCGTCAGGCGGGGTAATGAAAAACTGTTTTTT.

CDR3 nucleotide sequence: TGTGCCAGCAGCCAACAGGGGGCAGGCGTTACTGAAGCTTTCTTT. Translation: CASSQQGAGVTEAFF. This chain links TRBV6-5 with TRBJ1-1, with TRBD1 matching over 9 bases. Germline V gene data show CDR1 as MNHEY and CDR2 as SVGAGI. This CDR3 region has 15 residues. V was pared by 6 bases and J by 5 bases, with 10 bases of the junction left unmatched.

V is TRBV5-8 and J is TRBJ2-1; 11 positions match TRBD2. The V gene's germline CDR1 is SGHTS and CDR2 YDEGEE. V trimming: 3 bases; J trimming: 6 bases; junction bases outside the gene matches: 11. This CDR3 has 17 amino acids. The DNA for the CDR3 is TGTGCCAGCAGCTCCGCTCCGGGACTAGCGGAACCCAATGAGCAGTTCTTC. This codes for CASSSAPGLAEPNEQFF.

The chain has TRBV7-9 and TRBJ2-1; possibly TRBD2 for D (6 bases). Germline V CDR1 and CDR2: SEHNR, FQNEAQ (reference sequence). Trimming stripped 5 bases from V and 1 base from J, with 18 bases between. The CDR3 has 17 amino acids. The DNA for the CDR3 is TGTGCCAGCAGCCCGTGGGCGGGGACCCTATCCTACAATGAGCAGTTCTTC. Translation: CASSPWAGTLSYNEQFF.

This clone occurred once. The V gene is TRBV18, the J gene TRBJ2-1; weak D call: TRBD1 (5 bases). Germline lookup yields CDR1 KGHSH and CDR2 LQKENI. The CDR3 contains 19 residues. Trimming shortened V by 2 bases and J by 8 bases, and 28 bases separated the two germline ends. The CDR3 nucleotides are TGTGCCAGCTCACCAAGAAAGATTCGTGAGGCAGGGCGTAAGCATGAGCAGTTCTTC. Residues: CASSPRKIREAGRKHEQFF.

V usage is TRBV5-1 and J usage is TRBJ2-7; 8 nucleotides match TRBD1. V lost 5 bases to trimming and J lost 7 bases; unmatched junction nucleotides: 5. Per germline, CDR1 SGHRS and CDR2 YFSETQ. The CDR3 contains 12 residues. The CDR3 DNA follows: TGCGCCAGCAGTTTCAGGGGGCTTGAGCAGTACTTC. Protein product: CASSFRGLEQYF.

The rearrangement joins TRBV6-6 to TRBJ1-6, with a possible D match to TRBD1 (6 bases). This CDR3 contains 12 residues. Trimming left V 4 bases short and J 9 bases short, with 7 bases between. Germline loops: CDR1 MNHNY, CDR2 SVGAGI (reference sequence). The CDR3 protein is CASSFRGSPLHF. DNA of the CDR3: TGTGCCAGCAGTTTCAGGGGTTCACCCCTCCACTTT.

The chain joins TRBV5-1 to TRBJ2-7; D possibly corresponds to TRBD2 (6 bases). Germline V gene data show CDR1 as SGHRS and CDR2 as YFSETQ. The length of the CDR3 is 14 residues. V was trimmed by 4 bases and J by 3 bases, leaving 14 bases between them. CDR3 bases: TGCGCCAGCAGCCTGGCCGGCGGGAACTACGAGCAGTACTTC. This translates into CASSLAGGNYEQYF. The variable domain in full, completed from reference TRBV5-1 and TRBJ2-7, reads KAGVTQTPRYLIKTRGQQVTLSCSPISGHRSVSWYQQTPGQGLQFLFEYFSETQRNKGNFPGRFSGRQFSNSRSEMNVSTLELGDSALYLCASSLAGGNYEQYFGPGTRLTVT.

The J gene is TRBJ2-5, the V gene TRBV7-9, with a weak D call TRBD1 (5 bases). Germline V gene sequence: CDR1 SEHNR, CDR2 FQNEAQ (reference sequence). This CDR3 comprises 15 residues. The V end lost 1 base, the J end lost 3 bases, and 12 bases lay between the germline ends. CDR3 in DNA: TGTGCCAGCAGCTTAGTAGGTGGGGCGAAAGAGACCCAGTACTTC. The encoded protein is CASSLVGGAKETQYF.